The 24 T cell receptor beta chains in this list originate from one sample, sequenced in a study of CD8+CD57+ T cells in acquired aplastic anemia. Genomic DNA was employed as the template in profiling TCR beta VDJ and CDR3. TCRdb fed the reads into MiXCR, producing one record per CDR3 protein. This sample yields 170,000 or so distinct CDR3 sequences, of which roughly 48% are seen a single time; roughly 29% belongs to the top ten. The authors sequenced patients whose flow cytometry had shown CD8+CD57+ cell expansion. The sample taken for sequencing was sorted CD4+, CD8+, or CD8+CD57+ T cells (not recorded which) from PBMCs. The receptors shown here come from a human donor with aplastic anemia.

This rearrangement joins TRBV20-1 to TRBJ2-4; TRBD2 matches 7 bases. The CDR3 is 13 amino acids. J was trimmed by 7 bases and V by 0 bases; bases with no gene match: 3. The germline gives CDR1 DFQATT, CDR2 SNEGSKA (reference sequence). CDR3 in DNA: TGCAGTGCTAGAGAACGGGACTACAACATTCAGTACTTC. Amino acids: CSARERDYNIQYF.

In this sample, this clonotype turned up once. The chain combines TRBV7-2 with TRBJ2-5; 7 bases are a match to TRBD1. After removal of 5 bases from V and 7 bases from J, the junction contained 10 bases not matched to a gene. CDR1 and CDR2 from the germline V gene are SGHTA and FQGNSA. The CDR3 runs 14 residues. The CDR3 is CASSQGRGKGTQYF. In DNA form, the CDR3 reads TGTGCCAGCAGCCAGGGCAGGGGGAAGGGGACCCAGTACTTC.

At least ten counts were recorded for this clonotype. The rearrangement links TRBV20-1 to TRBJ1-5, with 8 bases that match TRBD1. V shed 8 bases, J shed 3 bases, and the junction held 9 bases outside the gene matches. Per the germline V gene, CDR1 is DFQATT and CDR2 is SNEGSKA (reference sequence). The CDR3 sequence is 14 residues long. CDR3 in DNA: TGCAGTCTTTCGACAGGGGAGGTCAATCAGCCCCAGCATTTT. Translating it yields CSLSTGEVNQPQHF.

This clonotype showed up many times. The chain joins TRBV9 to TRBJ2-7; 11 bases are shared with TRBD1. Germline values: CDR1 SGDLS, CDR2 YYNGEE. The CDR3 sequence is 18 residues long. Trimming cost V 2 bases and J 3 bases; bases outside gene matches: 13. Written as DNA, the CDR3 is TGTGCCAGCAGCGTGTCCCGGGACAGGGGGAGGGGGCTCTACGAGCAGTACTTC. It yields the protein CASSVSRDRGRGLYEQYF.

Of note for this clonotype: A single base separates this from a much larger clone, so it may be a read error. The V call is TRBV4-1, the J call TRBJ1-2; TRBD1 aligns across 8 bases. The CDR3 consists of 16 residues. Looked up from germline, CDR1 is MGHRA and CDR2 is YSYEKL. The J segment lost 8 bases and the V segment lost 2 bases, leaving 13 bases of the junction unmatched. CDR3 protein: CASSQPRQGTPQGYTF. DNA of the CDR3: TGCGCCAGCAGCCAACCTCGACAGGGGACGCCCCAAGGCTACACCTTC.

This clonotype was seen at least ten times. The rearrangement uses TRBV11-3 and TRBJ1-1; D not certain. With 4 bases removed from V and 4 bases from J, the gap between germline ends came to 16 bases. The CDR3 is 15 residues long. Germline loops: CDR1 SGHNT, CDR2 YENEEA. The CDR3 here is CASSWLSGGGTEAFF. The CDR3 DNA reads TGTGCCAGCAGCTGGCTGTCGGGTGGTGGCACTGAAGCTTTCTTT.

This clonotype turned up a few times. The genes are TRBV20-1 and TRBJ2-7; 10 nucleotides align to TRBD2. Germline V gene sequence: CDR1 DFQATT, CDR2 SNEGSKA (reference sequence). V shed 6 bases and J 6 bases; nucleotides not matched to a gene: 11. The CDR3 contains 14 residues. The CDR3 reads CSATRGTSVSEQYF. The CDR3 region has the DNA TGCAGTGCAACCCGCGGGACTAGCGTCTCCGAGCAGTACTTC.

The gene calls are TRBV13 and TRBJ1-2; unclear D gene. This CDR3 spans 12 amino acids. Germline CDR1 reads PRHDT; CDR2 reads FYEKMQ (reference sequence). V was pared by 5 bases and J by 7 bases, with 11 bases between. CDR3 nucleotides: TGTGCCAGCAGCGCCGGACGGGGTGGCTACACCTTC. Translation gives CASSAGRGGYTF.

In nucleotides, the CDR3 is TGCAGTGCTAGGGGCCGAGTGGACAGGCCCTACGAGCAGTACTTC. Residues: CSARGRVDRPYEQYF. The chain combines TRBV20-1 with TRBJ2-7; 7 bases agree with TRBD1. CDR1 is DFQATT, CDR2 SNEGSKA, per germline (reference sequence). The trim removed 3 bases at V and 2 bases at J, leaving 10 bases unmatched. The CDR3 is made up of 15 amino acids.

The chain employs TRBV4-2 and TRBJ2-7; TRBD2 agrees at 7 bases. V shed 7 bases and J 0 bases; nucleotides not matched to a gene: 12. Germline-derived CDR1 and CDR2 are LGHNA and YNFKEQ. The CDR3 covers 16 residues. CDR3 sequence reads: CASNLRWDYSSYEQYF. In nucleotides, the CDR3 is TGTGCCAGCAACCTCCGTTGGGACTACAGCTCCTACGAGCAGTACTTC.

There are many counts of this clonotype. The chain joins TRBV2 to TRBJ2-7; the D gene is possibly TRBD1 (5 bases). Trimming took 4 bases from V and 0 from J, leaving 16 bases between them. CDR3 size: 16 residues. The germline V gene encodes CDR1 SNHLY and CDR2 FYNNEI. The DNA of the CDR3 is TGTGCCAGCAGTGCATGGTCTCAGGGCGGCTCCTACGAGCAGTACTTC. Residues: CASSAWSQGGSYEQYF.

This clonotype has at least ten counts. The chain links TRBV12-3 or TRBV12-4 to TRBJ2-3; D perhaps matches TRBD2 (5 bases). This CDR3 is built from 15 residues. V dropped 7 bases and J dropped 4 bases, with 18 bases sitting between them. The CDR3 sequence is CASTPRLWESDTQYF. Written as DNA, the CDR3 is TGTGCCAGCACCCCACGTTTATGGGAGTCAGATACGCAGTATTTT.

Turning to this clonotype: Since a much larger clone is just one base distant, this may be a read error. This chain uses TRBV6-1 with TRBJ1-1; 7 bases are shared with TRBD1. V shed 4 bases, J shed 3 bases, and the junction held 2 bases outside the gene matches. Germline CDR1 is MNHNS and CDR2 is SASEGT. CDR3 size: 13 residues. CDR3 protein: CASSADRDTEAFF. CDR3 bases: TGTGCCAGCAGTGCCGACAGGGACACTGAAGCTTTCTTT.

The rearrangement joins TRBV9 to TRBJ2-5; D might be TRBD1 or TRBD2, each matching 5 bases. The CDR3 has 15 residues. Trimming stripped 0 bases from V and 1 base from J, with 10 bases between. The germline V gene has CDR1 SGDLS and CDR2 YYNGEE. This chain's CDR3 is CASSVEGRSQETQYF. In nucleotides, the CDR3 is TGTGCCAGCAGCGTAGAGGGACGGAGCCAAGAGACCCAGTACTTC.

This clonotype has a count of ten or more. The chain couples TRBV13 to TRBJ2-7; TRBD1 or TRBD2 may be the D gene (6 bases each). This CDR3 has 15 residues. With 1 base removed from V and 5 bases from J, the gap between germline ends came to 15 bases. CDR1 and CDR2 from the germline V gene are PRHDT and FYEKMQ (reference sequence). The CDR3 loop is CASSLAGARDNEQYF. As DNA, the CDR3 is TGTGCCAGCAGCTTAGCGGGGGCCCGCGATAACGAGCAGTACTTC.

The chain recombines TRBV24-1 with TRBJ2-5; D unclear. The ends were cut back, 4 bases at V and 1 base at J, with 9 bases in the middle. The CDR3 is 14 amino acids. CDR1 KGHDR and CDR2 SFDVKD come from the germline V gene. In DNA, the CDR3 is TGTGCCACCAGTGAGGCAGCCACCCAAGAGACCCAGTACTTC. Its translation: CATSEAATQETQYF.

This chain uses TRBV10-3 with TRBJ2-3; D perhaps matches TRBD2 (5 bases). CDR1 and CDR2 (germline): ENHRY, SYGVKD. The V and J ends lost 3 bases and 6 bases respectively, with 16 bases between them. CDR3 length equals 15 residues. The CDR3 reads CAISDLGSGYDTQYF. Here the CDR3 DNA reads TGTGCCATCAGTGATCTGGGTTCGGGGTACGATACGCAGTATTTT.

The chain couples TRBV11-1 to TRBJ2-7; tentatively, D is TRBD2 (6 bases). This CDR3 is built from 12 residues. Germline V gives CDR1 SGHAT, CDR2 FQDESV (reference sequence). With 8 bases removed from V and 3 bases from J, the gap between germline ends came to 11 bases. CDR3 residues: CASATSYYEQYF. Written as DNA, the CDR3 is TGTGCCAGCGCGACTAGTTACTACGAGCAGTACTTC.

The chain is built from TRBV2 and TRBJ1-5; a possible D gene is TRBD1 (6 bases). Germline CDR1 is SNHLY and CDR2 is FYNNEI. This CDR3 spans 14 amino acids. The ends were cut back, 9 bases at V and 0 bases at J, with 12 bases in the middle. The CDR3 DNA is TGTGCCAGTCTGGACAGCTATAGCAATCAGCCCCAGCATTTT. Protein: CASLDSYSNQPQHF.

The J gene is TRBJ1-3, the V gene TRBV19, with TRBD1 identical over 10 bases. Germline CDR1 is LNHDA and CDR2 is SQIVND (reference sequence). The V segment lost 6 bases and the J segment 4 bases; nucleotides outside the gene matches: 6. CDR3 length equals 15 residues. The CDR3 sequence is CASSRDRGSGNTIYF. CDR3 DNA sequence: TGTGCCAGTAGCCGGGACAGGGGATCGGGAAACACCATATATTTT.

This clonotype was recorded at least ten times. The chain recombines TRBV6-4 with TRBJ1-1; the D is unclear. Per the germline V gene, CDR1 is MRHNA and CDR2 is SNTAGT. V gave up 5 bases and J gave up 0 bases, with 7 bases separating them. The CDR3 covers 13 residues. The CDR3 here is CASSFQMNTEAFF. Here the CDR3 DNA reads TGTGCCAGCAGTTTCCAAATGAACACTGAAGCTTTCTTT.

This clonotype has more than one count but fewer than ten. The V gene is TRBV19, the J gene TRBJ2-1; D might be TRBD2 (6 bases). Germline values: CDR1 LNHDA, CDR2 SQIVND (reference sequence). The CDR3 extends over 15 amino acids. V was pared by 6 bases and J by 4 bases, with 16 bases between. CDR3 nucleotide sequence: TGTGCCAGTAGCCTCGTGGGAGGCTCGTACAATGAGCAGTTCTTC. Translating it yields CASSLVGGSYNEQFF.

V and J are TRBV30 and TRBJ1-2; 7 nucleotides line up with TRBD1. The CDR3 has 15 residues. Germline CDR1 is GTSNPN and CDR2 is SVGIG (reference sequence). Trimming cost V 1 base and J 4 bases; bases outside gene matches: 9. CDR3 sequence: CAWSEETQGTYGYTF. Written as DNA, the CDR3 is TGTGCCTGGAGTGAAGAAACACAGGGGACCTATGGCTACACCTTC.

This clonotype has at least ten counts. This rearrangement joins TRBV20-1 to TRBJ1-2, with 7 bases fitting TRBD1. Germline values: CDR1 DFQATT, CDR2 SNEGSKA (reference sequence). The CDR3 length is 14 residues. V was pared by 8 bases and J by 0 bases, with 9 bases of the junction left unmatched. The CDR3 DNA reads as TGCAGTTCCAAACAGGGGTACGCTAACTATGGCTACACCTTC. It encodes CSSKQGYANYGYTF.